The sample holds many counts of the clone carrying this T cell receptor beta chain. TCR beta CDR3 regions were amplified from RNA transcripts. The authors performed first-round RT-PCR with HTBI primers and then a second-round multiplex PCR. From the multiplex PCR reads, TCRdb called clonotypes with MiXCR, one entry per CDR3 protein. The sample lists roughly 160,000 distinct CDR3 sequences, roughly two fifths occurring once. Germline CDR1 is SGHAT and CDR2 is FQDESV (reference sequence). The junction had 16 bases not matched to a gene; V was cut back by 5 bases and J by 4 bases. The CDR3 contains 17 residues. This sample was included in a study of Graves' ophthalmopathy and Graves' hyperthyroidism.

Sequencing was carried out using peripheral blood. The TCR sequence derives from a woman aged 40 to 50 with Graves' ophthalmopathy. J is TRBJ1-2 and V is TRBV11-1; 7 nucleotides match TRBD1. CDR3 coding DNA: TGTGCCAGCAGCAGAGGACAGGTTGGGGGCGTTATCTATGGCTACACCTTC. Amino acids: CASSRGQVGGVIYGYTF.